A selection of T cell receptor beta chains follows, all from one sample in a study of early T cells in non-severe SARS-CoV-2 infection. TCRdb called the 5' RACE reads again in MiXCR, with one record for every CDR3 protein. The profile shows some 61,000 distinct CDR3 sequences, 7.5% to 9.5% of them singletons. The sequencing used whole blood, collected at baseline. The receptors come from an adult who was a healthcare worker with PCR-confirmed SARS-CoV-2 infection or an uninfected control (not recorded which). CDR3s include the opening cysteine and the closing phenylalanine or tryptophan. A D gene is named only where the DNA matches it firmly. Clone size is not always given. Where it is, it says once, few, many or a class for expanded clones.

d_gene	abundance	v_gene	j_gene	CDR3nt	CDR3aa
NA	NA	TRBV7-3	TRBJ2-1	TGTGCCAGCAGCCCTCCGGGGGGCCGGTACAATGAGCAGTTCTTC	CASSPPGGRYNEQFF
NA	NA	TRBV7-3	TRBJ2-7	TGTGCCAGCAGCTTAGAACGGGCAGGGGCACACGAGCAGTACTTC	CASSLERAGAHEQYF
TRBD2	few	TRBV27	TRBJ2-7	TGTGCCAGCAGTCATCTCTTTAGCGGGAGAGGTTCCTACGAGCAGTACTTC	CASSHLFSGRGSYEQYF
TRBD1	many	TRBV7-2	TRBJ1-3	TGTGCCAGCAGCGCAAGACAGGGGGCTAGAAACACCATATATTTT	CASSARQGARNTIYF
NA	few	TRBV5-1	TRBJ2-6	TGCGCCAGCAGCTTGGAGGGGACGAGCTCTGGGGCCAACGTCCTGACTTTC	CASSLEGTSSGANVLTF
TRBD2	many	TRBV5-1	TRBJ2-3	TGCGCCAGCAGCGGGTCGGTAGCGGGAGGGCCCACAGATACGCAGTATTTT	CASSGSVAGGPTDTQYF
NA	NA	TRBV11-2	TRBJ2-7	TGTGCCAGCAGCTTAGATCTCACGGCCCTCTACGAGCAGTACTTC	CASSLDLTALYEQYF
TRBD1	NA	TRBV5-1	TRBJ2-1	TGCGCCAGCCGTACCGGGACAGCAGTTTACAATGAGCAGTTCTTC	CASRTGTAVYNEQFF
TRBD2	few	TRBV11-2	TRBJ2-7	TGTGCCAGCAGCTCAGCGGGGGATCCTGCCTACGAGCAGTACTTC	CASSSAGDPAYEQYF
NA	few	TRBV6-5	TRBJ2-2	TGTGCCAGCCGCGAAACCGCCCGGAACGGGGAGCTGTTTTTT	CASRETARNGELFF
NA	NA	TRBV2	TRBJ2-7	TGTGCCAGCAGTGATTTGGCGTTCTCCTACGAGCAGTACTTC	CASSDLAFSYEQYF
TRBD2	many	TRBV7-8	TRBJ2-7	TGTGCCAGCAGCTACCCTACTAGCGGGGCACCCTACGAGCAGTACTTC	CASSYPTSGAPYEQYF
NA	many	TRBV25-1	TRBJ2-5	TGTGCCAGCGGGGCTCGGGGACAACTACAAGAGACCCAGTACTTC	CASGARGQLQETQYF
TRBD1	few	TRBV5-1	TRBJ2-7	TGCGCCAGCAGCTTGGGTCCCGGGACAGGGAACTACGAGCAGTACTTC	CASSLGPGTGNYEQYF
TRBD1	NA	TRBV18	TRBJ1-1	TGTGCCAGCTCGCCGACAGGGGAGAACACTGAAGCTTTCTTT	CASSPTGENTEAFF
TRBD1	many	TRBV7-3	TRBJ1-1	TGTGCCAGCAGCTTATCGCAGGGGGCTGAAGCTTTCTTT	CASSLSQGAEAFF
NA	NA	TRBV18	TRBJ1-2	TGTGCCAGCTCACCGGGCACAGACTATGGCTACACCTTC	CASSPGTDYGYTF
TRBD2	NA	TRBV7-6	TRBJ2-7	TGTGCCAGCAGCAGAGCGGGGGGACAGCCCTACGAGCAGTACTTC	CASSRAGGQPYEQYF
NA	few	TRBV6-2/TRBV6-3	TRBJ1-5	TGTGCCAGCAGTTACCGGACACTCAGTAATAGCAATCAGCCCCAGCATTTT	CASSYRTLSNSNQPQHF
TRBD1	few	TRBV6-6	TRBJ2-7	TGTGCCAGCAGTTACGACAGGGACTACGAGCAGTACTTC	CASSYDRDYEQYF
NA	few	TRBV28	TRBJ2-7	TGTGCCAGCAGGTCAGGGTCCTCCTACGAGCAGTACTTC	CASRSGSSYEQYF
NA	NA	TRBV19	TRBJ2-5	TGTGCCGCAAGCCCCAGGGGGGCGGAGACCCAGTACTTC	CAASPRGAETQYF
TRBD2	few	TRBV12-3/TRBV12-4	TRBJ2-1	TGTGCCAGCCGCCCGACTAGCGGGAGTTACAATGAGCAGTTCTTC	CASRPTSGSYNEQFF
NA	few	TRBV7-9	TRBJ1-1	TGTGCCAGCGCCACGGGGGGAGAAAACACTGAAGCTTTCTTT	CASATGGENTEAFF
NA	NA	TRBV6-1	TRBJ1-2	TGTGCCAGCAGTGATACACTGGGGCGGTACTATGGCTACACCTTC	CASSDTLGRYYGYTF
NA	NA	TRBV12-3/TRBV12-4	TRBJ2-1	TGTGCCAGCATCTCAGGACGGGGGTACAATGAGCAGTTCTTC	CASISGRGYNEQFF
NA	NA	TRBV6-6	TRBJ1-3	TGTGCCAGCAGTTACTCGACGGCTAGCTCTGGAAACACCATATATTTT	CASSYSTASSGNTIYF
NA	few	TRBV9	TRBJ2-5	TGTGCCAGCAGCCTTCCTGACGGAGAGACCCAGTACTTC	CASSLPDGETQYF
NA	NA	TRBV20-1	TRBJ2-4	TGCAGTGCTAGGGAAACGGTCGCACCTTCACACATTCAGTACTTC	CSARETVAPSHIQYF
NA	many	TRBV27	TRBJ2-1	TGTGCCAGCAGTAGGTTGTCATCCTACAATGAGCAGTTCTTC	CASSRLSSYNEQFF
NA	few	TRBV19	TRBJ2-5	TGTGCCAGTAGTCTGGGAGCCCCAGAGACCCAGTACTTC	CASSLGAPETQYF
NA	few	TRBV6-5	TRBJ2-5	TGTGCCAGCAGTTACTCGATTCGCAGGGCAGAGACCCAGTACTTC	CASSYSIRRAETQYF
NA	few	TRBV12-3/TRBV12-4	TRBJ2-7	TGTGCCAGCAGTTTATATAGTTACGAGCAGTACTTC	CASSLYSYEQYF
TRBD1	NA	TRBV12-3/TRBV12-4	TRBJ1-5	TGTGCCAGCAGTCCACAGGGGTTAAGCAATCAGCCCCAGCATTTT	CASSPQGLSNQPQHF
TRBD2	many	TRBV19	TRBJ2-1	TGTGCCAGTAGGAGGCTAGCGGGGCGAAGCTCCTACAATGAGCAGTTCTTC	CASRRLAGRSSYNEQFF
TRBD1	many	TRBV6-1	TRBJ1-1	TGTGCCAGCAGTGGAGGGACAGGGGAAGCTGAAGCTTTCTTT	CASSGGTGEAEAFF
TRBD1	NA	TRBV18	TRBJ1-2	TGTGCCAGCTCACCTCTCTCAGGGGACAGGGGCTACACCTTC	CASSPLSGDRGYTF
NA	few	TRBV11-2	TRBJ2-4	TGTGCCAGCAGCCCTACAGTTGTCGCGGACATTCAGTACTTC	CASSPTVVADIQYF
NA	many	TRBV6-5	TRBJ1-2	TGTGCCAGCAGCTCGCAGGGCAGGGGCGACTCCTATGGCTACACCTTC	CASSSQGRGDSYGYTF
NA	NA	TRBV11-2	TRBJ1-1	TGTGCCAGCAGCTTTATCGAGACCAAAACGGGAGCTTTCTTT	CASSFIETKTGAFF
TRBD1	few	TRBV2	TRBJ1-5	TGTGCCAGCAGTGGGACAGGGAATCAGCCCCAGCATTTT	CASSGTGNQPQHF
NA	few	TRBV3-1	TRBJ2-3	TGTGCCAGCAGCCAAGAATGGGGCGGGAAAAGCACAGATACGCAGTATTTT	CASSQEWGGKSTDTQYF
TRBD2	NA	TRBV18	TRBJ2-1	TGTGCCAGCTCACCATCGCGAGCGGGGCAAAGGCAACGGAATGAGCAGTTCTTC	CASSPSRAGQRQRNEQFF
TRBD2	few	TRBV18	TRBJ2-3	TGTGCCAGCTCGCCCCCCGCAGCGGGAGGACCCACAGATACGCAGTATTTT	CASSPPAAGGPTDTQYF
NA	few	TRBV3-1	TRBJ1-1	TGTGCCAGCAGCCCGTTGGTGAACACTGAAGCTTTCTTT	CASSPLVNTEAFF
NA	NA	TRBV5-4	TRBJ1-3	TGTGCCAGCACCCTGGGACCACCAGCCTCTGGAAACACCATATATTTT	CASTLGPPASGNTIYF
NA	NA	TRBV20-1	TRBJ2-1	TGCAGTGCTCCTTCGGGGGAAGGAAAGTTCTTC	CSAPSGEGKFF
NA	many	TRBV6-1	TRBJ1-4	TGTGCCAGCAGTGAAAGGAGGGGGAGGGGTGAAAAACTGTTTTTT	CASSERRGRGEKLFF
NA	NA	TRBV30	TRBJ2-7	TGTGCCTGGAGTGGTACTCGGGACACCTACGAGCAGTACTTC	CAWSGTRDTYEQYF
TRBD1	few	TRBV7-9	TRBJ1-1	TGTGCCAGCAGCTTGACAGGGCGGGGTGAAGCTTTCTTT	CASSLTGRGEAFF